A single sample gave rise to the 17 T cell receptor beta chains below, sequenced in a study of shared clonotypes between healthy human individuals. Produced via immunoSEQ multiplex PCR; TCRdb's table is partial and in-frame only. This sample has over 700,000 clones, with approximately 72% found just once. Material for sequencing was memory CD4+ T cells sorted from blood. Subset denoted: CD45RA-negative fraction. The receptor source for this set is a woman younger than 45 in good health.

The chain links TRBV2 to TRBJ1-1; tentative D call: TRBD1 (5 bases). Trimming took 6 bases from V and 5 from J, leaving 13 bases between them. The germline gives CDR1 SNHLY, CDR2 FYNNEI. This CDR3 is built from 13 residues. The CDR3, as DNA: TGTGCCAGCAGGCTCGCGGGGGGGACTGAAGCTTTCTTT. Its protein product is CASRLAGGTEAFF.

In its sample, this clone was seen a few times. The rearrangement links TRBV5-1 to TRBJ2-1; 9 nucleotides line up with TRBD2. This CDR3 contains 16 residues. CDR1 SGHRS and CDR2 YFSETQ come from the germline V gene. Trimming at V came to 4 bases and at J to 7 bases, leaving 12 bases not matched to a gene. This CDR3 is CASSTRSGRISNEQFF. CDR3 in DNA: TGCGCCAGCAGCACGCGGAGCGGGAGGATTTCGAATGAGCAGTTCTTC.

The CDR3 sequence is CASSLASLDSSNYGYTF. Written as DNA, the CDR3 is TGTGCCAGCAGCTTAGCGTCTCTCGATTCCTCTAACTATGGCTACACCTTC. The chain is built from TRBV7-2 and TRBJ1-2, with unresolved D. The CDR3 runs to 17 residues. V dropped 0 bases and J dropped 0 bases, with 14 bases sitting between them. CDR1 is SGHTA, CDR2 FQGNSA, per germline. Full variable domain (remainder filled in from reference TRBV7-2 and TRBJ1-2): GAGVSQSPSNKVTEKGKDVELRCDPISGHTALYWYRQSLGQGLEFLIYFQGNSAPDKSGLPSDRFSAERTGGSVSTLTIQRTQQEDSAVYLCASSLASLDSSNYGYTFGSGTRLTVV.

V gene TRBV7-3 combines with J gene TRBJ2-2, with a tentative D call TRBD1 (6 bases). Germline-derived CDR1 and CDR2 are SGHTA and FQGTGA. This CDR3 region has 13 residues. The V and J ends lost 5 bases and 6 bases respectively, with 10 bases between them. CDR3 sequence (DNA): TGTGCCAGCAGCCCCGGGACACCCGGGGAGCTGTTTTTT. Translation gives CASSPGTPGELFF.

This clone showed up just once. The J gene is TRBJ2-7, the V gene TRBV5-1; D possibly corresponds to TRBD2 (7 bases). CDR1 is SGHRS and CDR2 is YFSETQ in the germline V gene. Deletions cut 1 base from V and 7 bases from J, with 12 bases between. The CDR3 consists of 13 residues. The CDR3 region is CASSLLRGAEQYF. CDR3 nucleotide sequence: TGCGCCAGCAGCTTGTTACGGGGGGCAGAGCAGTACTTC.

The sample holds one count of this clone. The V gene is TRBV30, the J gene TRBJ2-5; 10 nucleotides match TRBD1. CDR1 and CDR2 from the germline V gene are GTSNPN and SVGIG (reference sequence). With 1 base clipped from V and 7 bases from J, the junction kept 9 bases outside the gene matches. The CDR3 covers 15 residues. The CDR3 loop is CAWSAGTGASGTQYF. DNA of the CDR3: TGTGCCTGGAGTGCCGGGACAGGGGCATCAGGGACCCAGTACTTC.

Details on this clone: Different DNA sequences within this sample yield the same CDR3. This chain links TRBV11-2 with TRBJ2-3; no firm D call. The CDR3 length is 13 residues. V was pared by 3 bases and J by 0 bases, with 4 bases between. Germline V gene lookup returns CDR1 SGHAT and CDR2 FQNNGV. Written as DNA, the CDR3 is TGTGCCAGCAGCTTCCCTAGCACAGATACGCAGTATTTT. Protein: CASSFPSTDTQYF.

The chain recombines TRBV7-6 with TRBJ2-3; unclear D gene. Trimming pared 8 bases from V and 1 base from J, leaving 10 bases between. Germline-derived CDR1 and CDR2 are SGHVS and FNYEAQ. This CDR3 is 13 amino acids long. The CDR3 here is CASSKVRTDTQYF. The CDR3 DNA is TGTGCCAGCTCGAAGGTCCGCACAGATACGCAGTATTTT.

The rearrangement joins TRBV19 to TRBJ1-2; 7 bases match TRBD1. This CDR3 contains 20 residues. Per germline, CDR1 LNHDA and CDR2 SQIVND (reference sequence). Unmatched junction bases numbered 19, after V lost 1 base and J lost 2 bases. In nucleotides, the CDR3 is TGTGCCAGTAGTATAGGCCGCAGGGGGGGCGGACCAGGTCGAAACTATGGCTACACCTTC. Its translation: CASSIGRRGGGPGRNYGYTF.

The rearrangement joins TRBV5-1 to TRBJ1-1; D not certain. This CDR3 is built from 11 residues. Germline V gives CDR1 SGHRS, CDR2 YFSETQ. Trimming removed 7 bases at V and 4 bases at J, with 8 bases between. CDR3 amino acids: CASLTSTEAFF. The CDR3 nucleotides read TGCGCCAGCCTCACTTCCACTGAAGCTTTCTTT.

This clone was detected only a few times. The chain links TRBV11-2 to TRBJ2-1; the match to TRBD2 covers 7 bases. Looked up from germline, CDR1 is SGHAT and CDR2 is FQNNGV. The V gene end was trimmed by 3 bases and the J gene end by 6 bases; junction bases not matched to a gene: 8. The CDR3 has 15 residues. The CDR3 is CASSLAGAVSNEQFF. CDR3 nucleotides: TGTGCCAGCAGCTTGGCGGGAGCTGTTTCCAATGAGCAGTTCTTC.

This clone was picked up a small number of times. The V gene is TRBV19, the J gene TRBJ1-2, with D possibly being TRBD1 (5 bases). This CDR3 contains 13 residues. Germline V gene sequence: CDR1 LNHDA, CDR2 SQIVND (reference sequence). V was cut by 6 bases and J by 4 bases, with 12 bases left in between. The CDR3: CASRSGRGYGYTF. For the CDR3, the DNA is TGTGCCAGTAGATCGGGACGGGGCTATGGCTACACCTTC.

In its sample, this clone was seen many times. V is TRBV25-1 and J is TRBJ2-7; the match to TRBD1 covers 7 bases. This CDR3 region has 16 residues. Looked up from germline, CDR1 is MGHDK and CDR2 is SYGVNS. Trimming took 2 bases from V and 5 from J; bases not matched to a gene: 12. For the CDR3, the DNA is TGTGCCAGCAGTGAAGGCCCGCCGGGACAGTTCGACGAGCAGTACTTC. Translation: CASSEGPPGQFDEQYF.

The J gene is TRBJ2-7, the V gene TRBV18, with 8 bases aligning to TRBD2. V lost 3 bases, J lost 0 bases, and 4 bases stayed unmatched. CDR1 is KGHSH and CDR2 is LQKENI in the germline V gene. There are 15 residues in the CDR3. CDR3 sequence (DNA): TGTGCCAGCTCACCCGTCGGGGGGGACTCCTACGAGCAGTACTTC. Translated, it gives CASSPVGGDSYEQYF.

This clone appeared a single time. The CDR3, as DNA: TGTGCCAGCACCCCGGGACTACTCAGGGAGCAGTACTTC. The encoded protein is CASTPGLLREQYF. V usage is TRBV2 and J usage is TRBJ2-7; 7 positions agree with TRBD2. V trimming: 7 bases; J trimming: 7 bases; junction bases outside the gene matches: 10. The CDR3 is 13 residues long. Germline V gene lookup returns CDR1 SNHLY and CDR2 FYNNEI.

The chain is built from TRBV28 and TRBJ1-2, with D possibly TRBD1 on 5 matching bases. CDR1 and CDR2 from the germline V gene are MDHEN and SYDVKM. The CDR3 consists of 13 residues. Trimming took off 5 bases at V and 2 bases at J, with 9 bases between the two ends. The DNA of the CDR3 is TGTGCCAGCAGTGTGACAGCAAACTATGGCTACACCTTC. Translation: CASSVTANYGYTF.

On this clone itself: The sample has other DNA sequences that encode this CDR3 too. The CDR3 region has the DNA TGTGCCAGCAGTTTACGGGCTAGCGGGAGCTACAATGAGCAGTTCTTC. Protein: CASSLRASGSYNEQFF. The J gene is TRBJ2-1, the V gene TRBV27, with 10 nucleotides matching TRBD2. Germline V gene lookup returns CDR1 MNHEY and CDR2 SMNVEV (reference sequence). The CDR3 has 16 residues. J lost 3 bases, V lost 2 bases, and 4 bases had no gene match.